This TCR beta chain came from a study of OX40 agonist ivuxolimab in advanced cancers. Trimming cost V 5 bases and J 3 bases; bases outside gene matches: 10. The germline gives CDR1 SGHTA, CDR2 FQGNSA. The CDR3 loop spans 15 amino acids. Repertoires were generated with immunoSEQ multiplex PCR, while TCRdb's copy carries only in-frame clones and drops some. The sample yields 35,000 or so clones, approximately 80% seen once. Sequenced here: CD4+ or CD8+ T cells sorted from blood, sampled in a trial of the OX40 agonist ivuxolimab. This clonotype was sampled from an adult with an advanced solid tumor such as melanoma, head and neck, liver or kidney cancer. The genes are TRBV7-2 and TRBJ2-7, with TRBD2 identical over 7 bases. CDR3 residues: CASSTVAGAIYEQYF. As DNA, the CDR3 is TGTGCCAGCAGCACGGTAGCGGGCGCTATCTACGAGCAGTACTTC.